Presented here are 31 T cell receptor beta chains from one specimen sequenced in a study of early stage breast cancer tumors (dated by TCRdb to the late 2010s). Library preparation used the immunoSEQ multiplex PCR assay. In its TCRdb copy, this immuneACCESS table keeps in-frame sequences only and misses some clones. Where compared with another copy, unresolved V genes explain less than half of these, and the others have no known cause. This sample comprises about 21,000 clones, roughly 76% of them detected only once. Together, the top ten hold about a quarter of the sample. Sequenced material: blood. These receptors were taken from a person between 55 and 69 years old with breast cancer.

The V gene is TRBV18, the J gene TRBJ2-2, with D perhaps matching TRBD1 (5 bases). Germline CDR1 is KGHSH and CDR2 is LQKENI. V was pared by 0 bases and J by 4 bases, with 9 bases between. The CDR3 spans 15 residues. The CDR3: CASSPPRASTGELFF. CDR3 DNA sequence: TGTGCCAGCTCACCACCCAGGGCGAGCACCGGGGAGCTGTTTTTT.

V is TRBV7-3 and J is TRBJ2-1, with 9 bases identical to TRBD1. The CDR3 has 16 residues. Germline CDR1 SGHTA, CDR2 FQGTGA. J lost 0 bases, V lost 1 base, and 1 base had no gene match. The CDR3: CASSLMGQGSYNEQFF. The CDR3 DNA reads as TGTGCCAGCAGCTTAATGGGACAGGGCTCCTACAATGAGCAGTTCTTC.

The J gene is TRBJ1-2, the V gene TRBV5-4; tentative D call: TRBD1 (5 bases). The CDR3 contains 15 residues. Trimming stripped 0 bases from V and 4 bases from J, with 13 bases between. In germline, CDR1 is SGHNT, CDR2 YYREEE (reference sequence). This chain's CDR3 is CASSLGGGDGYGYTF. CDR3 nucleotide sequence: TGTGCCAGCAGCTTGGGGGGCGGGGACGGCTATGGCTACACCTTC. The variable domain in full, with the rest retrieved from reference TRBV5-4 and TRBJ1-2, is ETGVTQSPTHLIKTRGQQVTLRCSSQSGHNTVSWYQQALGQGPQFIFQYYREEENGRGNFPPRFSGLQFPNYSSELNVNALELDDSALYLCASSLGGGDGYGYTFGSGTRLTVV.

This clone was observed a few times. The J gene is TRBJ1-1, the V gene TRBV4-1, with D uncertain. Trimming took 4 bases from V and 5 from J, leaving 14 bases between them. Germline V CDR1 and CDR2: MGHRA, YSYEKL. The CDR3 has 14 residues. CDR3 bases: TGCGCCAGCAGCCCCTACATGGAGGATACTGAAGCTTTCTTT. Translation: CASSPYMEDTEAFF.

The sample holds a few counts of this clone. The CDR3 here is CASSTTSSTDTQYF. The CDR3, as DNA: TGTGCCAGTAGTACAACCAGTAGCACAGATACGCAGTATTTT. V is TRBV19 and J is TRBJ2-3; D not certain. Germline V gene sequence: CDR1 LNHDA, CDR2 SQIVND (reference sequence). This CDR3 contains 14 residues. Trimming removed 4 bases from V and 0 bases from J, with 8 bases in between. The full variable domain, its missing parts supplied by reference TRBV19 and TRBJ2-3, is DGGITQSPKYLFRKEGQNVTLSCEQNLNHDAMYWYRQDPGQGLRLIYYSQIVNDFQKGDIAEGYSVSREKKESFPLTVTSAQKNPTAFYLCASSTTSSTDTQYFGPGTRLTVL.

V and J are TRBV5-6 and TRBJ1-1; no clear D. Germline V gene sequence: CDR1 SGHDT, CDR2 YYEEEE. V was trimmed by 0 bases and J by 4 bases, leaving 7 bases between them. The CDR3 spans 13 residues. The DNA for the CDR3 is TGTGCCAGCAGCTTGGCTTCGGGCACTGAAGCTTTCTTT. It is translated as CASSLASGTEAFF.

The chain combines TRBV29-1 with TRBJ2-4; TRBD1 matches 7 bases. V shed 7 bases and J 7 bases; nucleotides not matched to a gene: 10. The CDR3 spans 13 residues. Germline CDR1 reads SQVTM; CDR2 reads ANQGSEA. This CDR3 is CSATVGGLNIQYF. The CDR3 DNA is TGCAGCGCCACAGTAGGGGGCCTGAACATTCAGTACTTC.

CDR3 nucleotides: TGTGCCAGCATGGAGTCGGAGTTGCAAAAGGCCCAGCATTTT. Protein sequence: CASMESELQKAQHF. The J gene is TRBJ1-5, the V gene TRBV6-5; D is unclear. Germline V gives CDR1 MNHEY, CDR2 SVGAGI. V was shortened by 7 bases and J by 11 bases, with 21 bases between the two germline ends. The CDR3 runs to 14 residues.

The rearrangement links TRBV7-2 to TRBJ1-5; unclear D gene. Germline V lookup: CDR1 SGHTA, CDR2 FQGNSA. CDR3 length: 14 residues. Deletions cut 7 bases from V and 9 bases from J, with 19 bases between. CDR3 in amino acids: CASTTGRNWSPQHF. The CDR3 nucleotides read TGTGCCAGCACCACCGGCCGTAACTGGTCGCCCCAGCATTTT.

V and J are TRBV15 and TRBJ2-3; no definite D call. V was shortened by 4 bases and J by 2 bases, with 13 bases between the two germline ends. The CDR3 spans 15 residues. Germline-derived CDR1 and CDR2 are LNHNV and YYDKDF (reference sequence). The CDR3 bases are TGTGCCACCAGCACTAGGGAAAGGCACACAGATACGCAGTATTTT. Translating it yields CATSTRERHTDTQYF.

The chain has TRBV13 and TRBJ2-2; D not resolved. CDR1 and CDR2 from the germline V gene are PRHDT and FYEKMQ (reference sequence). This CDR3 has 15 residues. Trimming removed 2 bases at V and 1 base at J, with 8 bases between. Written as DNA, the CDR3 is TGTGCCAGCAGCTTATACACAAGGAACACCGGGGAGCTGTTTTTT. Translating it yields CASSLYTRNTGELFF.

Note on this clone: The junction shows a germline mismatch at one end, possibly a read error. The rearrangement uses TRBV7-7 and TRBJ2-2; D is uncertain. CDR3 size: 14 residues. Germline values: CDR1 SSHAT, CDR2 FNYEAQ (reference sequence). The CDR3 sequence: CASSLVLNTGELFF. CDR3 bases: TGTGCTAGCAGCTTAGTCCTGAACACCGGGGAGCTGTTTTTT.

There are a few counts of this clone. The chain couples TRBV2 to TRBJ1-2; perhaps TRBD1 as D (6 bases). Germline assignment: CDR1 SNHLY and CDR2 FYNNEI. The CDR3 is made up of 16 amino acids. V gave up 2 bases and J gave up 1 base, with 14 bases separating them. CDR3 sequence reads: CASSETPGGGNYGYTF. In nucleotides, the CDR3 is TGTGCCAGCAGTGAAACCCCGGGAGGGGGTAACTATGGCTACACCTTC.

V usage is TRBV2 and J usage is TRBJ2-1, with TRBD1 matching over 10 bases. This CDR3 is built from 13 residues. V lost 9 bases and J lost 10; bases outside the gene matches: 9. Germline assignment: CDR1 SNHLY and CDR2 FYNNEI. Written as DNA, the CDR3 is TGTGCCAGGTGGGACAGGGGAGTGGGGGAGCAGTTCTTC. Translating gives CARWDRGVGEQFF.

The V gene is TRBV5-1, the J gene TRBJ1-2, with D hard to call. Per germline, CDR1 SGHRS and CDR2 YFSETQ. With 1 base removed from V and 4 bases from J, the gap between germline ends came to 17 bases. The CDR3 sequence is 16 residues long. The CDR3 coding sequence is TGCGCCAGCAGCTTGAGTGGGGAGGTCGCCTTCTATGGCTACACCTTC. Translating it yields CASSLSGEVAFYGYTF.

The table lists this clone with a few counts. The CDR3 spells CASSTTSGSPDTQYF. For the CDR3, the DNA is TGTGCCAGCAGCACCACTAGCGGGAGCCCAGATACGCAGTATTTT. The chain is built from TRBV7-9 and TRBJ2-3, with 11 bases matching TRBD2. V shed 5 bases, J shed 4 bases, and the junction held 5 bases outside the gene matches. Germline V lookup: CDR1 SEHNR, CDR2 FQNEAQ (reference sequence). The CDR3 has 15 amino acids. Supplemented by reference TRBV7-9 and TRBJ2-3, the full variable domain reads DTGVSQNPRHKITKRGQNVTFRCDPISEHNRLYWYRQTLGQGPEFLTYFQNEAQLEKSRLLSDRFSAERPKGSFSTLEIQRTEQGDSAMYLCASSTTSGSPDTQYFGPGTRLTVL.

CDR3 DNA sequence: TGCGCCAGTCAGGCGCAGGGTGGGGAGACCCAGTACTTC. Protein sequence: CASQAQGGETQYF. The chain employs TRBV5-1 and TRBJ2-5; maybe TRBD1 (5 bases). The V gene lost 8 bases and the J gene lost 5 bases, with 16 bases spanning the gap. The CDR3 extends over 13 amino acids. Germline CDR1 and CDR2: SGHRS and YFSETQ.

As concerns this clone: This sample includes further DNA sequences coding for the same CDR3. The gene calls are TRBV5-1 and TRBJ2-7, with TRBD1 matching 8 bases. V was pared by 4 bases and J by 4 bases, with 10 bases of the junction left unmatched. The CDR3 spans 15 residues. Germline-derived CDR1 and CDR2 are SGHRS and YFSETQ. The CDR3: CASSLRTGPNYEQYF. In DNA form, the CDR3 reads TGCGCCAGCAGCCTGAGGACAGGGCCAAATTACGAGCAGTACTTC.

The rearrangement links TRBV7-2 to TRBJ2-7; 8 bases line up with TRBD1. CDR3 length: 14 residues. Germline V lookup: CDR1 SGHTA, CDR2 FQGNSA. J lost 3 bases, V lost 5 bases, and 6 bases had no gene match. Here the CDR3 DNA reads TGTGCCAGCAGCCTGACAGGGGTTATCTACGAGCAGTACTTC. It specifies CASSLTGVIYEQYF.

The chain links TRBV10-1 to TRBJ2-2; tentatively, D is TRBD1 or TRBD2 (6 bases each). The CDR3 runs 15 residues. Germline V CDR1 and CDR2: WNHNN, SYGVQD (reference sequence). Trimming removed 3 bases from V and 4 bases from J, with 12 bases in between. Here the CDR3 DNA reads TGCGCCAGCAGTGAATCGGGGGCAAGCACCGGGGAGCTGTTTTTT. Its translation is CASSESGASTGELFF.

This chain uses TRBV6-1 with TRBJ2-7, with 8 bases identical to TRBD2. The CDR3 runs 13 residues. CDR1 and CDR2 (germline): MNHNS, SASEGT. J gave up 3 bases and V 4 bases, and 2 bases lay outside the gene matches. The CDR3 loop is CASSGTSLYEQYF. The DNA for the CDR3 is TGTGCCAGCAGTGGGACTAGCCTCTACGAGCAGTACTTC.

The rearrangement uses TRBV6-1 and TRBJ1-4; the match to TRBD1 covers 7 bases. This CDR3 region has 14 residues. V shed 7 bases and J 8 bases; nucleotides not matched to a gene: 10. The germline gives CDR1 MNHNS, CDR2 SASEGT. As DNA, the CDR3 is TGTGCCAGCACCCTAAGCGGGACAGTGGAAAAACTGTTTTTT. Its translation: CASTLSGTVEKLFF.

The genes are TRBV10-3 and TRBJ2-7; D call uncertain. This CDR3 has 15 amino acids. Trimming cost V 7 bases and J 4 bases, with 20 bases left between them. Per germline, CDR1 ENHRY and CDR2 SYGVKD. The CDR3 sequence is CAINAERGTAYEQYF. DNA for the CDR3: TGTGCCATCAATGCGGAGCGAGGAACCGCTTACGAGCAGTACTTC.

The chain combines TRBV9 with TRBJ2-1; TRBD2 agrees at 8 bases. Germline lookup yields CDR1 SGDLS and CDR2 YYNGEE. J lost 1 base, V lost 0 bases, and 3 bases had no gene match. The CDR3 is 16 residues long. Here the CDR3 DNA reads TGTGCCAGCAGCGTAGGAGCGGGAGAGTCCTACAATGAGCAGTTCTTC. Residues: CASSVGAGESYNEQFF.

This clone has a handful of counts. This rearrangement joins TRBV6-5 to TRBJ2-5; TRBD1 aligns across 7 bases. The CDR3 totals 15 residues. Trimming took 6 bases from V and 3 from J; bases not matched to a gene: 10. CDR1 and CDR2 (germline): MNHEY, SVGAGI. For the CDR3, the DNA is TGTGCCAGCAGCCCCGCCGACAGGGTGGAAGAGACCCAGTACTTC. Its translation: CASSPADRVEETQYF.

The chain couples TRBV12-5 to TRBJ2-7; no clear D gene. Germline V gene lookup returns CDR1 LGHNT and CDR2 FRNRAP. CDR3 length equals 16 residues. Trimming took off 1 base at V and 1 base at J, with 14 bases between the two ends. Here the CDR3 reads CASGLGYTGPSYEQYF. In nucleotides, the CDR3 is TGTGCTAGTGGTTTGGGATACACGGGTCCGTCCTACGAGCAGTACTTC. Variable domain in full (rest from reference TRBV12-5 and TRBJ2-7): DARVTQTPRHKVTEMGQEVTMRCQPILGHNTVFWYRQTMMQGLELLAYFRNRAPLDDSGMPKDRFSAEMPDATLATLKIQPSEPRDSAVYFCASGLGYTGPSYEQYFGPGTRLTVT.

This chain uses TRBV7-9 with TRBJ2-3; possibly TRBD1 for D (5 bases). Germline lookup yields CDR1 SEHNR and CDR2 FQNEAQ (reference sequence). The CDR3 runs 12 residues. Trimming shortened V by 4 bases and J by 4 bases, and 6 bases separated the two germline ends. CDR3 sequence (DNA): TGTGCCAGCAGCTCAGGGTCAGATACGCAGTATTTT. It is translated as CASSSGSDTQYF.

The rearrangement links TRBV5-1 to TRBJ1-4; a possible D gene is TRBD1 (6 bases). CDR3 length: 13 residues. In germline, CDR1 is SGHRS, CDR2 YFSETQ. Trimming took off 0 bases at V and 8 bases at J, with 8 bases between the two ends. The CDR3 region is CASSLEGGEKLFF. The CDR3 bases are TGCGCCAGCAGCTTGGAGGGGGGGGAAAAACTGTTTTTT. Combining the CDR3 with reference TRBV5-1 and TRBJ1-4 gives the whole variable domain KAGVTQTPRYLIKTRGQQVTLSCSPISGHRSVSWYQQTPGQGLQFLFEYFSETQRNKGNFPGRFSGRQFSNSRSEMNVSTLELGDSALYLCASSLEGGEKLFFGSGTQLSVL.

The chain combines TRBV7-9 with TRBJ2-1, with D unresolved. Deletions cut 2 bases from V and 9 bases from J, with 11 bases between. CDR1 SEHNR and CDR2 FQNEAQ come from the germline V gene (reference sequence). This CDR3 spans 13 amino acids. CDR3 residues: CASSLSEVGEQFF. The CDR3 DNA is TGTGCCAGCAGCTTAAGCGAGGTGGGTGAGCAGTTCTTC. Drawing the rest from reference TRBV7-9 and TRBJ2-1, the complete variable domain is DTGVSQNPRHKITKRGQNVTFRCDPISEHNRLYWYRQTLGQGPEFLTYFQNEAQLEKSRLLSDRFSAERPKGSFSTLEIQRTEQGDSAMYLCASSLSEVGEQFFGPGTRLTVL.

This chain uses TRBV4-1 with TRBJ2-5; TRBD1 agrees at 8 bases. Per germline, CDR1 MGHRA and CDR2 YSYEKL. The junction had 12 bases not matched to a gene; V was cut back by 1 base and J by 5 bases. The CDR3 consists of 17 residues. The CDR3 region has the DNA TGCGCCAGCAGCCAAGGGGTCAGGGGGCTTGGTAGTGAGACCCAGTACTTC. Amino acids: CASSQGVRGLGSETQYF.

This chain joins TRBV19 and TRBJ2-1; TRBD2 matches 8 bases. Unmatched junction bases numbered 14, after V lost 4 bases and J lost 0 bases. Germline loops: CDR1 LNHDA, CDR2 SQIVND (reference sequence). There are 19 residues in the CDR3. The CDR3 DNA follows: TGTGCCAGTAGTAGTATGGCGGGGGGAACCACAAGCTCCTACAATGAGCAGTTCTTC. This gives the protein CASSSMAGGTTSSYNEQFF.